The 3 T cell receptor beta chains given below trace back to one sample, sequenced in a study of cytomegalovirus exposure and HLA in healthy donors (dated by TCRdb to 2016 to 2017). Library creation used the immunoSEQ multiplex PCR assay. A mixture of 60 forward primers for TCR Vbeta segments and 13 reverse primers for TCR Jbeta segments was used in the multiplex PCR. TCRdb took over this immuneACCESS table, retaining in-frame rearrangements with V and J assigned. Such tables are incomplete; in checked studies, under half of the missing clones stem from an unresolved V gene, and the remainder is unexplained. In this sample the table shows about 160,000 clones, around 76% of which occur a single time. Of the sample, roughly 1.9% is held by the ten largest clones. What was sequenced was PBMCs. Receptors originate from a female donor in good health and CMV-seronegative.

This clone has a handful of counts. CDR3 nucleotides: TGTGCCAGTAGTATACGAAGTGGCAGGGATGGGATTTGGAGCGGCTACACCTTC. Amino acid sequence: CASSIRSGRDGIWSGYTF. The chain combines TRBV19 with TRBJ1-2, with D possibly TRBD1 on 5 matching bases. The V gene's germline CDR1 is LNHDA and CDR2 SQIVND (reference sequence). CDR3 size: 18 residues. Trimming stripped 2 bases from V and 8 bases from J, with 27 bases between.

This rearrangement joins TRBV5-1 to TRBJ2-3; TRBD2 matches 8 bases. The V segment lost 5 bases and the J segment 2 bases; nucleotides outside the gene matches: 7. The V gene's germline CDR1 is SGHRS and CDR2 YFSETQ. The CDR3 runs 15 residues. The chain's CDR3 is CASRPIAGPTDTQYF. The DNA for the CDR3 is TGCGCCAGCAGACCAATAGCGGGGCCCACAGATACGCAGTATTTT.

This chain connects TRBV30 to TRBJ2-5, with D possibly TRBD2 on 7 matching bases. Matching the DNA end better, TRBJ2-7 makes the J call doubtful. Germline V lookup: CDR1 GTSNPN, CDR2 SVGIG (reference sequence). The CDR3 extends over 15 amino acids. The CDR3 here is CAWSGGRGRADEQYF. The DNA for the CDR3 is TGTGCCTGGAGTGGGGGGAGGGGGAGGGCGGACGAGCAGTACTTC.